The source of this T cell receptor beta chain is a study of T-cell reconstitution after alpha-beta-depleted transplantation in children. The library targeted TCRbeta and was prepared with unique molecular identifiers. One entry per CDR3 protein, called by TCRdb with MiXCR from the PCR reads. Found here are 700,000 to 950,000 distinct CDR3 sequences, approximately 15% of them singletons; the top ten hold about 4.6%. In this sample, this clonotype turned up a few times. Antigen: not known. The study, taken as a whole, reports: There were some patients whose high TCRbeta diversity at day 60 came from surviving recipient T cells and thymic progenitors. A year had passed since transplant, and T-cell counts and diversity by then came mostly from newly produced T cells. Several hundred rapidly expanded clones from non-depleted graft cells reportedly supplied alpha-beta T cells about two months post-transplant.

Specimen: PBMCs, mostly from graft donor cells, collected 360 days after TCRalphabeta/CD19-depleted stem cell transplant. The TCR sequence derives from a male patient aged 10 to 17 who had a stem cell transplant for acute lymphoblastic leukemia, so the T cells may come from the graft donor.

CDR3 DNA sequence: TGTGCCAGCAGGGCTAGCGGGACGGGGGAGCTGTTTTTT. Protein sequence: CASRASGTGELFF. The chain has TRBV7-6 and TRBJ2-2; 9 nucleotides align to TRBD2. The CDR3 loop spans 13 amino acids. Germline CDR1 is SGHVS and CDR2 is FNYEAQ. J was trimmed by 8 bases and V by 6 bases; bases with no gene match: 4.